The 6 T cell receptor beta chains below were found in one sample sequenced in a study of CD8 T cells in ankylosing spondylitis. Study-level findings and limits: The study identified a TCR beta motif of roughly eight highly homologous variants that appeared characteristic of ankylosing spondylitis blood.

These receptors' targets are unknown. One entry per CDR3 protein, called by TCRdb with MiXCR from the 5' RACE reads. The profile shows some 840,000 distinct CDR3 sequences, roughly 12% of them singletons. The sequenced sample consisted of blood, either unsorted or a sorted T cell fraction (not recorded which). Receptors were obtained from a male donor with ankylosing spondylitis.

This clonotype turned up a few times. V and J are TRBV7-9 and TRBJ2-1, with D perhaps TRBD1 (6 bases). V was shortened by 0 bases and J by 9 bases, with 12 bases between the two germline ends. This CDR3 is built from 14 residues. Germline CDR1 and CDR2: SEHNR and FQNEAQ (reference sequence). The CDR3 DNA reads as TGTGCCAGCAGCTTAGCTGGGGTAGGGGGTGAGCAGTTCTTC. It is translated as CASSLAGVGGEQFF.

This clonotype was found a few times. The gene calls are TRBV6-5 and TRBJ2-7; the D is unclear. CDR1 is MNHEY and CDR2 is SVGAGI in the germline V gene. The CDR3 covers 12 residues. V dropped 4 bases and J dropped 4 bases, with 8 bases sitting between them. CDR3 in amino acids: CASSSESYEQYF. DNA for the CDR3: TGTGCCAGCAGTTCCGAGTCTTACGAGCAGTACTTC.

The chain has TRBV7-2 and TRBJ2-1; TRBD1 might be the D (6 bases). The CDR3 extends over 13 amino acids. V was pared by 7 bases and J by 4 bases, with 11 bases between. Germline CDR1 is SGHTA and CDR2 is FQGNSA. The CDR3 coding sequence is TGTGCCAGCACCAATGACAGGTACAATGAGCAGTTCTTC. The encoded protein is CASTNDRYNEQFF. Together with reference TRBV7-2 and TRBJ2-1, the CDR3 gives the full variable domain: GAGVSQSPSNKVTEKGKDVELRCDPISGHTALYWYRQSLGQGLEFLIYFQGNSAPDKSGLPSDRFSAERTGGSVSTLTIQRTQQEDSAVYLCASTNDRYNEQFFGPGTRLTVL.

This chain uses TRBV12-3 or TRBV12-4 with TRBJ1-1; D not resolved. The CDR3 totals 12 residues. V gave up 3 bases and J gave up 10 bases, with 12 bases separating them. The CDR3 bases are TGTGCCAGCAGTTTTTCGGAGACTCGAGCTTTCTTT. Translated: CASSFSETRAFF.

The rearrangement uses TRBV5-5 and TRBJ2-2, with a weak D call TRBD1 (6 bases). Deletions cut 4 bases from V and 0 bases from J, with 10 bases between. The germline V gene has CDR1 SGHKS and CDR2 YYEKEE (reference sequence). The CDR3 consists of 15 residues. CDR3: CASSQGTSNTGELFF. The CDR3 DNA sequence: TGTGCCAGCAGCCAAGGGACATCGAACACCGGGGAGCTGTTTTTT.

This clonotype was picked up many times. One end of the junction varies from germline; a read error may be responsible. The rearrangement uses TRBV7-7 and TRBJ2-1; 8 nucleotides match TRBD2. The germline V gene has CDR1 SSHAT and CDR2 FNYEAQ (reference sequence). This CDR3 has 17 residues. The chain's CDR3 is CASSLMSLAGSYNEQFF. In nucleotides, the CDR3 is TGTGCTAGCAGCTTAATGTCGCTAGCGGGCTCCTACAATGAGCAGTTCTTC.